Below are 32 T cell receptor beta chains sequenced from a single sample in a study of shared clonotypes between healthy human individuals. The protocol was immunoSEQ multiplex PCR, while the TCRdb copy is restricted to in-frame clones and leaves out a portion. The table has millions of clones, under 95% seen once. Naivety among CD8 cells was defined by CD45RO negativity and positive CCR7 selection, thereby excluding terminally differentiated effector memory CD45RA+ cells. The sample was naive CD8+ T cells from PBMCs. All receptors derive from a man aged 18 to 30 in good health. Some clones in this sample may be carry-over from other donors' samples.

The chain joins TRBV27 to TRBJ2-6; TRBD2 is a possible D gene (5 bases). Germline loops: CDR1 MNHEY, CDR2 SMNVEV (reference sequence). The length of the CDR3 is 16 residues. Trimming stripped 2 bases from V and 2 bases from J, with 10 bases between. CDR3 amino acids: CASSLLGAPGANVLTF. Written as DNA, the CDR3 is TGTGCCAGCAGTTTACTGGGAGCCCCTGGGGCCAACGTCCTGACTTTC. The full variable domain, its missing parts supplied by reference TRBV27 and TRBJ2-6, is EAQVTQNPRYLITVTGKKLTVTCSQNMNHEYMSWYRQDPGLGLRQIYYSMNVEVTDKGDVPEGYKVSRKEKRNFPLILESPSPNQTSLYFCASSLLGAPGANVLTFGAGSRLTVL.

The DNA of the CDR3 is TGTGCCAGCAGCTTATACCTAGCGGTCTACAATGAGCAGTTCTTC. Its protein product is CASSLYLAVYNEQFF. The chain recombines TRBV7-6 with TRBJ2-1; 7 bases align to TRBD2. V shed 2 bases, J shed 3 bases, and the junction held 4 bases outside the gene matches. This CDR3 has 15 residues. In germline, CDR1 is SGHVS, CDR2 FNYEAQ. Full variable domain (remainder filled in from reference TRBV7-6 and TRBJ2-1): GAGVSQSPRYKVTKRGQDVALRCDPISGHVSLYWYRQALGQGPEFLTYFNYEAQQDKSGLPNDRFSAERPEGSISTLTIQRTEQRDSAMYRCASSLYLAVYNEQFFGPGTRLTVL.

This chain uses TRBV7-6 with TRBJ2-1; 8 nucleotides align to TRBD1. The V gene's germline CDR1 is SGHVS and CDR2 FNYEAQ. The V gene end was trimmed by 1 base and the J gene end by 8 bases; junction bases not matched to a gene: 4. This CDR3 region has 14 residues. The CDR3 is CASSLGTGRYEQFF. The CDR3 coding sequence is TGTGCCAGCAGCTTAGGGACAGGGCGATATGAGCAGTTCTTC.

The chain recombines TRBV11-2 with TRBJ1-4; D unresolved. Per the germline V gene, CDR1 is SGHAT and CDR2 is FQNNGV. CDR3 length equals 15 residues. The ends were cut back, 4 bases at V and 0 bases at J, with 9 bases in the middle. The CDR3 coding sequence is TGTGCCAGCAGCTCAACAGACGCAACTAATGAAAAACTGTTTTTT. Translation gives CASSSTDATNEKLFF.

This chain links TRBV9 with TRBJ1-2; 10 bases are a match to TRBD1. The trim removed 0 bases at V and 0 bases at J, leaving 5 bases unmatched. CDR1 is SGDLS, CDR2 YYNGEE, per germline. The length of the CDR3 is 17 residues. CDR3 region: CASSVGDRGFSNYGYTF. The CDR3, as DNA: TGTGCCAGCAGCGTAGGGGACAGGGGATTTTCTAACTATGGCTACACCTTC.

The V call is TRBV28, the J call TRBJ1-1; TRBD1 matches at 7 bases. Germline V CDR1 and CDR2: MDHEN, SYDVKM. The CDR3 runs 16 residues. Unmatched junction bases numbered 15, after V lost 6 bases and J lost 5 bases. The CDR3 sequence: CASSSRQGSLWTEAFF. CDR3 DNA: TGTGCCAGCAGCTCCCGACAGGGTTCGCTGTGGACTGAAGCTTTCTTT.

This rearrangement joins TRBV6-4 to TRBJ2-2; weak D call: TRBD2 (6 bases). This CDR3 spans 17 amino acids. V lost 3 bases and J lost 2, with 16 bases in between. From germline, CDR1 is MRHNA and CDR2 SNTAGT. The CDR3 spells CASSEVFGGYNTGELFF. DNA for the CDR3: TGTGCCAGCAGTGAAGTCTTTGGGGGGTACAACACCGGGGAGCTGTTTTTT.

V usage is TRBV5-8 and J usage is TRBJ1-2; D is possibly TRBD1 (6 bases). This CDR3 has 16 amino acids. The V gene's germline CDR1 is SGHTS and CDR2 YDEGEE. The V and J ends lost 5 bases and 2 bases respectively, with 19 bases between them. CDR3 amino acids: CASRHRVEGINYGYTF. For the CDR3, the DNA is TGTGCCAGCAGGCACAGGGTCGAGGGGATAAACTATGGCTACACCTTC.

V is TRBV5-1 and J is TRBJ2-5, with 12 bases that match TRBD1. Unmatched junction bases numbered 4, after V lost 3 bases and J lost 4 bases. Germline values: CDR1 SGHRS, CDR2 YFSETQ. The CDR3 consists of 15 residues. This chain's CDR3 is CASSSGTGGGETQYF. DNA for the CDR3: TGCGCCAGCAGCTCCGGGACAGGGGGCGGAGAGACCCAGTACTTC.

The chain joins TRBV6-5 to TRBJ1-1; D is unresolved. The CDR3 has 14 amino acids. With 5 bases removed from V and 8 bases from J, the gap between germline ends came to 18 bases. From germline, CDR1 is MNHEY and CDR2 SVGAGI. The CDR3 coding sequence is TGTGCCAGCAGTCCCACAACAGTGCTGGCCGAAGCTTTCTTT. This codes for CASSPTTVLAEAFF.

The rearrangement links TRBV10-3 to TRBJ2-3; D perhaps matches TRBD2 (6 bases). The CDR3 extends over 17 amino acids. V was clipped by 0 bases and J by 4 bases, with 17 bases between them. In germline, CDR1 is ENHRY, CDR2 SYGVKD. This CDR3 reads CAISESGIPGLPDTQYF. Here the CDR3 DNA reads TGTGCCATCAGTGAGTCTGGTATCCCGGGACTCCCAGATACGCAGTATTTT.

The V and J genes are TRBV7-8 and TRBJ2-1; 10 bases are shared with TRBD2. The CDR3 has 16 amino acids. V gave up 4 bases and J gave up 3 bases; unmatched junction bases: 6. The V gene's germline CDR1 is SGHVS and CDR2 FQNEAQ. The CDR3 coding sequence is TGTGCCAGCAGCTCGAACGGACTAGCGGACTACAATGAGCAGTTCTTC. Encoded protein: CASSSNGLADYNEQFF.

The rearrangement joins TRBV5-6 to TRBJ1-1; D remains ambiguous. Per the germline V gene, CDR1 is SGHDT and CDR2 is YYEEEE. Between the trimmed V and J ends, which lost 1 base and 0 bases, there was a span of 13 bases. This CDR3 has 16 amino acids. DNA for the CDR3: TGTGCCAGCAGCTTGTTGGGTGCAGGTATGAACACTGAAGCTTTCTTT. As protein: CASSLLGAGMNTEAFF.

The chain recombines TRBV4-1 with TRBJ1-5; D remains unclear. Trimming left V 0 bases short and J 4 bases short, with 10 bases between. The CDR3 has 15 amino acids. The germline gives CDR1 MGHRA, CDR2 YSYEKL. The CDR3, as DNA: TGCGCCAGCAGCCAAGATCCGAGAGTTAATCAGCCCCAGCATTTT. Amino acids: CASSQDPRVNQPQHF.

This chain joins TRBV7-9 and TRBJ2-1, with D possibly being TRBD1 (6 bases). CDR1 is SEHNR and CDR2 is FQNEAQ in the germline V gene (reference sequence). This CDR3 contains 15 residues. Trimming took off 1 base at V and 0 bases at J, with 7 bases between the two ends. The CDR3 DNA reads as TGTGCCAGCAGCTTAGGCAGGGGCTCCTACAATGAGCAGTTCTTC. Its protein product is CASSLGRGSYNEQFF.

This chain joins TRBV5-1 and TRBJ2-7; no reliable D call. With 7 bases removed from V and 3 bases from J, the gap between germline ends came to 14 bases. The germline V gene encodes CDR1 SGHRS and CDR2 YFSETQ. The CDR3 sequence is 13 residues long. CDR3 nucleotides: TGCGCCAGCGGAGATCCAGGTTACTACGAGCAGTACTTC. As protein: CASGDPGYYEQYF.

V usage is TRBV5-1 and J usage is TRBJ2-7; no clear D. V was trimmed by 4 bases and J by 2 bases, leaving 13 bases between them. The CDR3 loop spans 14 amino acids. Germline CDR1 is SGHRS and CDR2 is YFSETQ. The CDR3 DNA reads TGCGCCAGCAGCCCTGAGGTGAAAACCTACGAGCAGTACTTC. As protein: CASSPEVKTYEQYF.

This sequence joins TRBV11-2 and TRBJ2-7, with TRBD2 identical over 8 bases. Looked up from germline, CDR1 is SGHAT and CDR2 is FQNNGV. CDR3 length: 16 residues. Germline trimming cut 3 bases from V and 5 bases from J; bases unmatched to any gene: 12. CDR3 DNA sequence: TGTGCCAGCAGCTTCGGGGGGGGACGGCGGTGGAACGAGCAGTACTTC. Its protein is CASSFGGGRRWNEQYF. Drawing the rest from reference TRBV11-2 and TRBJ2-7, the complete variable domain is EAGVAQSPRYKIIEKRQSVAFWCNPISGHATLYWYQQILGQGPKLLIQFQNNGVVDDSQLPKDRFSAERLKGVDSTLKIQPAKLEDSAVYLCASSFGGGRRWNEQYFGPGTRLTVT.

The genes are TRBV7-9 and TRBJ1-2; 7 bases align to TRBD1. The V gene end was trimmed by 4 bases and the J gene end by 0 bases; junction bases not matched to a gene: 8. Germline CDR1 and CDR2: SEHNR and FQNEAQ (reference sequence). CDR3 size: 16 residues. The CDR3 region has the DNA TGTGCCAGCAGCTCCCGGGGGACAGACGCTAACTATGGCTACACCTTC. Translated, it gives CASSSRGTDANYGYTF.

The CDR3 sequence is CASSLRGRVADTQYF. DNA for the CDR3: TGTGCCAGCAGTTTAAGGGGGCGGGTGGCAGATACGCAGTATTTT. V is TRBV27 and J is TRBJ2-3, with 7 bases that match TRBD1. CDR1 and CDR2 from the germline V gene are MNHEY and SMNVEV (reference sequence). Germline trimming cut 2 bases from V and 4 bases from J; bases unmatched to any gene: 6. This CDR3 is 15 amino acids long.

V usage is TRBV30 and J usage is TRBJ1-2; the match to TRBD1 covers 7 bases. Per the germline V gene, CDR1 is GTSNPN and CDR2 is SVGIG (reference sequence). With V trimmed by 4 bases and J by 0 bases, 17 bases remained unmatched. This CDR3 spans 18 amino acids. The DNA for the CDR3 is TGTGCCTGGACCGACCCACCCGCGGACAGGAGAGCTAACTATGGCTACACCTTC. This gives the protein CAWTDPPADRRANYGYTF.

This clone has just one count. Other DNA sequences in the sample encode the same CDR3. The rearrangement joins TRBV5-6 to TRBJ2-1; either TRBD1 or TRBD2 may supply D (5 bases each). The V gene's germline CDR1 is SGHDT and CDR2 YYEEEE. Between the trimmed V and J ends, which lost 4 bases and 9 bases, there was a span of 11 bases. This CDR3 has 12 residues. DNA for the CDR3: TGTGCCAGCAGCCCGGGACCCCTTGAGCAGTTCTTC. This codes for CASSPGPLEQFF.

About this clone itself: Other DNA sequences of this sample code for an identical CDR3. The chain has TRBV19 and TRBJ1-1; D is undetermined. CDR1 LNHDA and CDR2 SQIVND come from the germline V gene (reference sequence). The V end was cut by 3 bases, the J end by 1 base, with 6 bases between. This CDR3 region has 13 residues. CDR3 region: CASSMTANTEAFF. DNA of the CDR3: TGTGCCAGTAGTATGACGGCGAACACTGAAGCTTTCTTT.

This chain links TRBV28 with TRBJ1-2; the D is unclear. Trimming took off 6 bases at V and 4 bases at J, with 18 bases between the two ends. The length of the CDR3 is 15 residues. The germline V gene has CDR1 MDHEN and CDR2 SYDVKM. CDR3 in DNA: TGTGCCAGCAGCCGTACGAGGACCGGAGGCTATGGCTACACCTTC. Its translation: CASSRTRTGGYGYTF.

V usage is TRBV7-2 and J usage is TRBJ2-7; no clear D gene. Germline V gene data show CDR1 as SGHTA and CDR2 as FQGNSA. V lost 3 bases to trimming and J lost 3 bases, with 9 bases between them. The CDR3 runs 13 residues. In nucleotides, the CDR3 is TGTGCCAGCAGCTTTTTCTCGCGCTACGAGCAGTACTTC. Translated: CASSFFSRYEQYF.

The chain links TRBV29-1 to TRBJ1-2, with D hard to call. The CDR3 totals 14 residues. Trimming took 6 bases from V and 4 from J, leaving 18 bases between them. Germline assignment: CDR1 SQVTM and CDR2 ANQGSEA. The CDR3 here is CSVVDGFISYGYTF. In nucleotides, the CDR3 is TGCAGCGTAGTGGACGGATTTATATCCTATGGCTACACCTTC.

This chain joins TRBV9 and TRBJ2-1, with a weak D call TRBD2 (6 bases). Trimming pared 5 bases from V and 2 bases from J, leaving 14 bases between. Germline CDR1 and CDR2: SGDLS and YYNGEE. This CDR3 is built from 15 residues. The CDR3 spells CASSYGSGTYNEQFF. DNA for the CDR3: TGTGCCAGCAGTTACGGTAGCGGAACCTACAATGAGCAGTTCTTC.

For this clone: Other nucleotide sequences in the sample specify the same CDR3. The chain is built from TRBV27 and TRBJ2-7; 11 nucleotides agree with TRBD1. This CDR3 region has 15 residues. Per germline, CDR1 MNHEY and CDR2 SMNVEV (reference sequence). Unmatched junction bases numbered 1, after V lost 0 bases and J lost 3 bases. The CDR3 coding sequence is TGTGCCAGCAGTTTATCTGGGACAGGGGGCTACGAGCAGTACTTC. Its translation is CASSLSGTGGYEQYF.

CDR3 sequence: CASSLGTGTRNQPQHF. In DNA, the CDR3 is TGTGCCAGCAGTCTGGGGACCGGGACCCGGAATCAGCCCCAGCATTTT. The V gene is TRBV27, the J gene TRBJ1-5; tentatively, D is TRBD1 (5 bases). V was cut by 5 bases and J by 4 bases, with 18 bases left in between. The CDR3 totals 16 residues. Germline loops: CDR1 MNHEY, CDR2 SMNVEV (reference sequence).

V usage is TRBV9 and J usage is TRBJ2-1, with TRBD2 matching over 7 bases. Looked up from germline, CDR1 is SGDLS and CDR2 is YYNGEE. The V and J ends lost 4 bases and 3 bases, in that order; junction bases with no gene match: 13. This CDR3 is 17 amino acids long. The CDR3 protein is CASSTALAGEGYNEQFF. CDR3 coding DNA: TGTGCCAGCAGCACAGCCCTGGCGGGAGAGGGCTACAATGAGCAGTTCTTC.

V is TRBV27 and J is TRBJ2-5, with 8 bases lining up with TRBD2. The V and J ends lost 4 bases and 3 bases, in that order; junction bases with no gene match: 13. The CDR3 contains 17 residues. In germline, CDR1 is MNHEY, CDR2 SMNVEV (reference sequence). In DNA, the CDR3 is TGTGCCAGCAGTTATCTCGGGGTCGGGGGGGTCGAAGAGACCCAGTACTTC. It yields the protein CASSYLGVGGVEETQYF.

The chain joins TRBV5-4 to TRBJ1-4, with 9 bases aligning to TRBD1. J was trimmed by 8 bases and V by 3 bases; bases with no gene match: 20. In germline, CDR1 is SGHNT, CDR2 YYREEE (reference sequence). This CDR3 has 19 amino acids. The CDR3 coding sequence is TGTGCCAGCAGCTGGGGGATAGGACAGGGGTCCTTACAGGAAGAAAAACTGTTTTTT. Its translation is CASSWGIGQGSLQEEKLFF. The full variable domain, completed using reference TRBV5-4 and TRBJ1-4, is ETGVTQSPTHLIKTRGQQVTLRCSSQSGHNTVSWYQQALGQGPQFIFQYYREEENGRGNFPPRFSGLQFPNYSSELNVNALELDDSALYLCASSWGIGQGSLQEEKLFFGSGTQLSVL.